The rows below give T cell receptor beta chains drawn from one sample of a study of T cells in Graves' hyperthyroidism and ophthalmopathy. TCRdb redid the calling of the multiplex PCR reads with MiXCR, one entry per CDR3 protein. Of 380,000 or so distinct CDR3 sequences in the sample, less than 15% were seen once. The specimen sequenced was blood. The source is a young man with Graves' hyperthyroidism that later progressed to Graves' ophthalmopathy. The CDR3 runs from the conserved cysteine through the conserved F or W. Each record gives: CDR3 protein, CDR3 DNA, V gene, J gene, D gene, clone size. D genes are given only for firm matches. Size values are once, few and many counts, or a class for expanded clones, and some rows have none.

CASSPPGSIETQYF	TGTGCCAGCAGCCCCCCCGGCTCTATAGAGACCCAGTACTTC	TRBV7-9	TRBJ2-5	.	many
CASRDSVYEQYF	TGTGCCAGCAGGGATAGCGTCTACGAGCAGTACTTC	TRBV6-1	TRBJ2-7	.	many
CASGVGELFF	TGTGCCAGCGGAGTGGGGGAGCTGTTTTTT	TRBV2	TRBJ2-2	.	many
CASSLGLADHEQYF	TGTGCCAGCAGTTTAGGGCTAGCGGACCACGAGCAGTACTTC	TRBV27	TRBJ2-7	TRBD2	many
CSAGSGGPPYNEQFF	TGCAGTGCTGGTAGCGGGGGGCCCCCGTACAATGAGCAGTTCTTC	TRBV20-1	TRBJ2-1	TRBD2	.
CASSFWNTGELFF	TGTGCCAGCAGCTTCTGGAACACCGGGGAGCTGTTTTTT	TRBV11-3	TRBJ2-2	.	many
CASSLDGITYEQYF	TGTGCCAGCAGTTTAGATGGGATCACCTACGAGCAGTACTTC	TRBV12-3/TRBV12-4	TRBJ2-7	.	few
CASRREQGYTDTQYF	TGTGCCAGCAGAAGAGAACAGGGCTACACAGATACGCAGTATTTT	TRBV27	TRBJ2-3	.	many
CAISESNQPQHF	TGTGCCATCAGTGAGAGCAATCAGCCCCAGCATTTT	TRBV10-3	TRBJ1-5	.	many
CASSQMLGGRGGYTF	TGCGCCAGCAGCCAAATGTTAGGGGGACGGGGCGGCTACACCTTC	TRBV4-1	TRBJ1-2	.	.
CASSLYSAAGELFF	TGTGCCAGCAGTTTATATTCGGCGGCCGGGGAGCTGTTTTTT	TRBV28	TRBJ2-2	.	.
CASRHGGANTEAFF	TGTGCCAGCCGTCACGGGGGGGCGAATACTGAAGCTTTCTTT	TRBV28	TRBJ1-1	.	many
CASSWTGFTTEAFF	TGTGCCAGCAGTTGGACAGGGTTCACCACTGAAGCTTTCTTT	TRBV2	TRBJ1-1	TRBD1	many
CASSLNFGGHRGYTF	TGTGCCAGCAGCTTAAACTTCGGGGGGCATCGGGGCTACACCTTC	TRBV7-2	TRBJ1-2	.	.
CAISPGLAGGVLYYNEQFF	TGTGCCATCAGCCCCGGACTAGCGGGGGGCGTCTTATACTACAATGAGCAGTTCTTC	TRBV10-3	TRBJ2-1	TRBD2	few
CASSRTASYNEQFF	TGTGCCAGCAGTCGGACAGCCTCCTACAATGAGCAGTTCTTC	TRBV28	TRBJ2-1	.	many
CASSGGGAENTEAFF	TGTGCCAGCAGCGGCGGGGGGGCCGAAAACACTGAAGCTTTCTTT	TRBV5-4	TRBJ1-1	.	few
CASSQQGAGSTEAFF	TGCGCCAGCAGCCAGCAGGGGGCTGGTAGCACTGAAGCTTTCTTT	TRBV5-1	TRBJ1-1	TRBD1	many
CASSYRDSPNTEAFF	TGTGCCAGCAGTTATAGGGACAGTCCGAACACTGAAGCTTTCTTT	TRBV6-2/TRBV6-3	TRBJ1-1	TRBD1	many
CASSQAPQGYEQYF	TGCGCCAGCAGCCAAGCCCCCCAGGGCTACGAGCAGTACTTC	TRBV4-1	TRBJ2-7	.	many
CASTPGGFYGYTF	TGTGCCAGCACTCCCGGGGGGTTCTATGGCTACACCTTC	TRBV12-3/TRBV12-4	TRBJ1-2	.	many
CATGEGSTNEQFF	TGTGCCACCGGAGAGGGTTCAACGAATGAGCAGTTCTTC	TRBV24-1	TRBJ2-1	.	many
CASMEAGRTEAFF	TGTGCCAGTATGGAAGCGGGGCGCACTGAAGCTTTCTTT	TRBV28	TRBJ1-1	.	many
CASSLDSNYYGYTF	TGTGCCAGCAGCTTAGACAGCAACTACTATGGCTACACCTTC	TRBV7-9	TRBJ1-2	.	many
CASSVVGADTQYF	TGTGCCAGCAGCGTAGTGGGGGCGGATACGCAGTATTTT	TRBV9	TRBJ2-3	.	few
CASGLGDRGNVLTF	TGTGCTAGTGGTTTAGGGGATAGAGGCAACGTCCTGACTTTC	TRBV12-5	TRBJ2-6	.	few
CASGLIRDIDQPQHF	TGTGCCAGTGGTTTAATCCGGGACATCGATCAGCCCCAGCATTTT	TRBV19	TRBJ1-5	.	.
CASSPTDVVYGYTF	TGTGCCAGCAGTCCAACGGACGTCGTCTATGGCTACACCTTC	TRBV27	TRBJ1-2	.	.
CASSLTGDLYGYTF	TGTGCCAGCAGTTTAACAGGGGACCTCTATGGCTACACCTTC	TRBV6-2/TRBV6-3	TRBJ1-2	TRBD1	few
CASSSTTTSGGTTGELFF	TGTGCCAGCAGCTCCACGACCACTAGCGGGGGGACGACCGGGGAGCTGTTTTTT	TRBV4-2	TRBJ2-2	TRBD2	.
CASSYAVDENTEAFF	TGTGCCAGCAGTTATGCGGTGGATGAGAACACTGAAGCTTTCTTT	TRBV6-5	TRBJ1-1	.	many
CASSIAAEMNTEAFF	TGTGCCAGCAGCATTGCGGCGGAGATGAACACTGAAGCTTTCTTT	TRBV28	TRBJ1-1	.	many
CATTRGWGSGGPDTQYF	TGTGCCACCACAAGGGGTTGGGGTAGCGGGGGGCCAGATACGCAGTATTTT	TRBV15	TRBJ2-3	TRBD2	.
CSAQDSMNTEAFF	TGCAGTGCACAGGACAGCATGAACACTGAAGCTTTCTTT	TRBV20-1	TRBJ1-1	.	many
CASPGSASSMEAFF	TGTGCCAGCCCAGGATCCGCAAGCTCGATGGAAGCTTTCTTT	TRBV6-2/TRBV6-3	TRBJ1-1	.	few
CASSFGALAGGRETQYF	TGTGCCAGCAGTTTCGGGGCCCTAGCGGGGGGGCGGGAGACCCAGTACTTC	TRBV12-3/TRBV12-4	TRBJ2-5	TRBD2	few
CASSLGGLGNEQFF	TGTGCCAGCAGCTTAGGGGGACTAGGCAATGAGCAGTTCTTC	TRBV7-8	TRBJ2-1	TRBD2	many
CSARTGATDTQYF	TGCAGTGCTAGGACAGGGGCGACAGATACGCAGTATTTT	TRBV20-1	TRBJ2-3	TRBD1	.
CASSLQGLGPYEQYF	TGCGCCAGCAGTTTACAGGGTTTAGGGCCCTACGAGCAGTACTTC	TRBV5-1	TRBJ2-7	.	.
CASRGPGHNQPQHF	TGTGCCAGCAGGGGGCCGGGGCACAATCAGCCCCAGCATTTT	TRBV6-1	TRBJ1-5	.	few
CASSLGLSGYSEAFF	TGTGCCAGCAGCTTAGGACTGAGCGGGTACTCTGAAGCTTTCTTT	TRBV7-9	TRBJ1-1	.	many
CATSDRTDPGEPQHF	TGTGCCACCAGTGATCGGACCGATCCGGGGGAGCCCCAGCATTTT	TRBV24-1	TRBJ1-5	.	many
CASSILGLLNSPLHF	TGCGCCAGCAGCATTCTCGGGTTGTTGAATTCACCCCTCCACTTT	TRBV5-1	TRBJ1-6	.	few
CASSEERGGTGELFF	TGTGCCAGCAGTGAAGAGCGGGGGGGCACCGGGGAGCTGTTTTTT	TRBV2	TRBJ2-2	TRBD2	many
CASSPKGVGETQYF	TGTGCCAGCAGTCCAAAGGGGGTAGGGGAGACCCAGTACTTC	TRBV7-2	TRBJ2-5	.	few
CASSLAAGTNEKLFF	TGCGCCAGCAGCTTGGCCGCGGGGACTAATGAAAAACTGTTTTTT	TRBV5-1	TRBJ1-4	.	many
CASSGPRGGDYGYTF	TGTGCCAGCAGTGGCCCCAGGGGGGGCGACTATGGCTACACCTTC	TRBV25-1	TRBJ1-2	TRBD1	.
CATEMAGGHHEQFF	TGTGCCACCGAGATGGCGGGGGGGCATCATGAGCAGTTCTTC	TRBV10-3	TRBJ2-1	TRBD2	.
CASRPSRDRGNNEQFF	TGTGCCAGCAGACCCAGCCGGGACAGGGGTAACAATGAGCAGTTCTTC	TRBV2	TRBJ2-1	TRBD1	many
CASSLLPGQGSYEQYF	TGTGCCAGCAGCCTTCTTCCGGGACAGGGCTCCTACGAGCAGTACTTC	TRBV28	TRBJ2-7	TRBD1	many
CASSQLERQNYGYTF	TGTGCCAGCTCACAACTTGAAAGACAGAACTATGGCTACACCTTC	TRBV18	TRBJ1-2	.	.
CASSSSSMVEQFF	TGTGCCAGCAGCTCTTCGTCTATGGTTGAGCAGTTCTTC	TRBV7-2	TRBJ2-1	.	few